One and the same sample provided the 19 T cell receptor beta chains below, sequenced in a study of CD8 T cells in ankylosing spondylitis. Overall study results and limits: Ankylosing spondylitis blood appeared to be characterized by a TCR beta motif of 7 to 9 highly homologous variants.

A single record per CDR3 protein comes from TCRdb applying MiXCR to the 5' RACE reads. The repertoire consists of 700,000 to 1,000,000 distinct CDR3 sequences, with 12% occurring once and the leading ten covering approximately 0.51%. These receptors are not linked to any known antigen. Material for sequencing was blood, either unsorted or a sorted T cell fraction (not recorded which). The receptor set was obtained from a male donor with ankylosing spondylitis.

V gene TRBV5-1 combines with J gene TRBJ1-5; D is uncertain. The CDR3 contains 14 residues. The V and J ends lost 0 bases and 9 bases respectively, with 13 bases between them. From germline, CDR1 is SGHRS and CDR2 YFSETQ. The chain's CDR3 is CASSLEGGNGPQHF. The CDR3 nucleotides read TGCGCCAGCAGCTTGGAGGGCGGAAATGGGCCCCAGCATTTT.

In this sample, this clonotype turned up a few times. V gene TRBV20-1 combines with J gene TRBJ2-5; the D gene is possibly TRBD1 (5 bases). The germline gives CDR1 DFQATT, CDR2 SNEGSKA (reference sequence). This CDR3 has 13 residues. Trimming cost V 5 bases and J 4 bases, with 14 bases left between them. The CDR3 loop is CSAPSGFSETQYF. The CDR3 DNA follows: TGCAGTGCTCCCTCAGGGTTTTCAGAGACCCAGTACTTC.

There are a few counts of this clonotype. V and J are TRBV7-2 and TRBJ1-1; unclear D gene. The V and J ends lost 4 bases and 10 bases respectively, with 16 bases between them. The germline CDR1 and CDR2 sequences are SGHTA and FQGNSA. CDR3 length equals 13 residues. The CDR3 spells CASSSRPRLGAFF. CDR3 nucleotides: TGTGCCAGCAGCTCGAGACCCCGGCTGGGAGCTTTCTTT.

This clonotype was counted between two and nine times. The V and J genes are TRBV7-2 and TRBJ1-4; D possibly corresponds to TRBD1 (5 bases). The V gene's germline CDR1 is SGHTA and CDR2 FQGNSA. This CDR3 comprises 14 residues. Trimming took 5 bases from V and 8 from J, leaving 15 bases between them. The CDR3 nucleotides read TGTGCCAGCAGCCCATCCTCAGGGCACGAAAAACTGTTTTTT. This codes for CASSPSSGHEKLFF.

This clonotype was observed at least ten times. V usage is TRBV7-3 and J usage is TRBJ1-2; no firm D call. The V gene lost 5 bases and the J gene lost 2 bases, with 9 bases spanning the gap. Germline CDR1 and CDR2: SGHTA and FQGTGA. CDR3 length equals 13 residues. CDR3 residues: CASSPALNYGYTF. DNA for the CDR3: TGTGCCAGCAGCCCCGCATTGAACTATGGCTACACCTTC.

This clonotype came up many times. The J gene is TRBJ2-1, the V gene TRBV15; TRBD2 might be the D (5 bases). This CDR3 has 14 amino acids. Germline CDR1 is LNHNV and CDR2 is YYDKDF (reference sequence). V was clipped by 7 bases and J by 8 bases, with 18 bases between them. CDR3 sequence: CATTDDWGVDEQFF. The CDR3 DNA reads as TGTGCCACCACCGATGATTGGGGAGTCGATGAGCAGTTCTTC.

This chain joins TRBV6-1 and TRBJ1-3; D is possibly TRBD1 (6 bases). The CDR3 spans 14 residues. V was trimmed by 10 bases and J by 0 bases, leaving 13 bases between them. The V gene's germline CDR1 is MNHNS and CDR2 SASEGT. The CDR3, as DNA: TGTGCCACCAGGACAGCGCGCTCTGGAAACACCATATATTTT. It encodes CATRTARSGNTIYF.

This chain joins TRBV6-2 or TRBV6-3 and TRBJ2-3; 9 bases agree with TRBD1. From germline, CDR1 is MNHEY and CDR2 SVGEGT. The CDR3 has 16 residues. The trim removed 6 bases at V and 5 bases at J, leaving 12 bases unmatched. The CDR3 reads CASSFISTGGVDTQYF. DNA for the CDR3: TGTGCCAGCAGCTTCATCTCGACAGGGGGAGTAGATACGCAGTATTTT.

V and J are TRBV9 and TRBJ2-2; 10 nucleotides line up with TRBD1. V lost 0 bases and J lost 3; bases outside the gene matches: 2. CDR1 and CDR2 (germline): SGDLS, YYNGEE. The CDR3 is 16 amino acids. This CDR3 reads CASSVGDRGDTGELFF. Here the CDR3 DNA reads TGTGCCAGCAGCGTAGGGGACAGGGGAGACACCGGGGAGCTGTTTTTT.

The J gene is TRBJ1-1, the V gene TRBV5-1, with D unresolved. The CDR3 is made up of 13 amino acids. V was trimmed by 5 bases and J by 3 bases, leaving 11 bases between them. The germline CDR1 and CDR2 sequences are SGHRS and YFSETQ. The CDR3 DNA is TGCGCCAGCAGTAAGGTTCCGGACACTGAAGCTTTCTTT. Translation: CASSKVPDTEAFF.

This clonotype was observed a few times. CDR3 loop: CASSLLGTLGELFF. The DNA of the CDR3 is TGTGCCAGCAGCTTATTAGGGACACTCGGGGAGCTGTTTTTT. This chain uses TRBV7-2 with TRBJ2-2, with D perhaps matching TRBD1 (6 bases). This CDR3 spans 14 amino acids. V was shortened by 2 bases and J by 7 bases, with 11 bases between the two germline ends. The germline CDR1 and CDR2 sequences are SGHTA and FQGNSA.

This clonotype was observed a few times. The rearrangement links TRBV6-5 to TRBJ1-4, with 10 bases aligning to TRBD1. The CDR3 has 18 residues. Losses at the gene ends were 1 base for V and 5 bases for J; bases not matched to a gene: 10. Germline V gives CDR1 MNHEY, CDR2 SVGAGI. Here the CDR3 DNA reads TGTGCCAGCAGTTACTTCCCATCAAGGACAGGGGGGAATGAAAAACTGTTTTTT. It encodes CASSYFPSRTGGNEKLFF.

V usage is TRBV9 and J usage is TRBJ2-3; TRBD2 matches 8 bases. The CDR3 runs to 15 residues. Germline CDR1 is SGDLS and CDR2 is YYNGEE. Trimming took 4 bases from V and 4 from J; bases not matched to a gene: 8. The CDR3 loop is CASSPAGAWADTQYF. Here the CDR3 DNA reads TGTGCCAGCAGCCCAGCGGGGGCGTGGGCAGATACGCAGTATTTT.

This clonotype was observed many times. The chain joins TRBV20-1 to TRBJ1-1, with D perhaps matching TRBD1 (5 bases). Germline lookup yields CDR1 DFQATT and CDR2 SNEGSKA (reference sequence). Trimming removed 5 bases at V and 1 base at J, with 32 bases between. This CDR3 region has 20 residues. For the CDR3, the DNA is TGCAGTGCTCCCACCCCAACGAGCAAGCCGGGCCAGGGATCGAACACTGAAGCTTTCTTT. This codes for CSAPTPTSKPGQGSNTEAFF.

This clonotype was detected ten times or more. This chain uses TRBV7-2 with TRBJ1-2; D gene uncertain. The V gene lost 4 bases and the J gene lost 8 bases, with 14 bases spanning the gap. Germline CDR1 SGHTA, CDR2 FQGNSA. The CDR3 length is 13 residues. The CDR3, as DNA: TGTGCCAGCAGCTCTGATCGGCGCACCGGCTACACCTTC. It translates to CASSSDRRTGYTF.

The chain carries TRBV11-1 and TRBJ2-1, with a possible D match to TRBD2 (6 bases). Germline CDR1 and CDR2: SGHAT and FQDESV (reference sequence). This CDR3 is built from 14 residues. V was trimmed by 5 bases and J by 5 bases, leaving 13 bases between them. This CDR3 reads CASSRDFGNNEQFF. The CDR3 coding sequence is TGTGCCAGCAGCCGGGACTTTGGCAACAATGAGCAGTTCTTC.

The V call is TRBV20-1, the J call TRBJ1-6, with D uncertain. V lost 3 bases and J 3 bases, leaving 9 bases between the germline ends. Germline assignment: CDR1 DFQATT and CDR2 SNEGSKA (reference sequence). CDR3 length: 14 amino acids. For the CDR3, the DNA is TGCAGTGCTAGTGATAACCTCTATAATTCACCCCTCCACTTT. Protein sequence: CSASDNLYNSPLHF.

This clonotype was seen many times. The V call is TRBV7-2, the J call TRBJ2-1, with no clear D. CDR3 length: 13 residues. The germline gives CDR1 SGHTA, CDR2 FQGNSA. Between the trimmed V and J ends, which lost 1 base and 4 bases, there was a span of 5 bases. The CDR3 spells CASSLDGYNEQFF. The CDR3, as DNA: TGTGCCAGCAGCTTAGATGGATACAATGAGCAGTTCTTC.

This clonotype showed up many times. The chain couples TRBV20-1 to TRBJ2-7, with no clear D. V was clipped by 2 bases and J by 2 bases, with 10 bases between them. This CDR3 contains 13 residues. Germline V lookup: CDR1 DFQATT, CDR2 SNEGSKA (reference sequence). CDR3: CSARIDGTYEQYF. CDR3 in DNA: TGCAGTGCTAGAATCGACGGCACCTACGAGCAGTACTTC.